One sample yielded the 20 T cell receptor beta chains listed below, sequenced in a study of blood T cell repertoires in COVID-19. TCRdb's table, derived via immunoSEQ multiplex PCR, lists solely in-frame clones and lacks some. Here the sample spans roughly 120,000 clones, around 90% being singletons. Input material: peripheral blood. All receptors derive from a man between 45 and 60 years old with COVID-19, enrolled during active disease.

The rearrangement joins TRBV5-5 to TRBJ2-1; 14 bases are shared with TRBD2. CDR3 length: 15 amino acids. Germline-derived CDR1 and CDR2 are SGHKS and YYEKEE (reference sequence). V shed 4 bases and J 8 bases; nucleotides not matched to a gene: 5. The CDR3 region is CASSVGLAGVYEQFF. In nucleotides, the CDR3 is TGTGCCAGCAGCGTGGGACTAGCGGGAGTCTATGAGCAGTTCTTC.

CDR3 nucleotides: TGTGCCAGCAGTTACTCGATTACGGGGTTCCCCTACGAGCAGTACTTC. It yields the protein CASSYSITGFPYEQYF. The rearrangement joins TRBV6-2 or TRBV6-3 to TRBJ2-7; weak D call: TRBD2 (5 bases). The germline V gene encodes CDR1 MNHEY and CDR2 SVGEGT. The CDR3 is made up of 16 amino acids. V lost 0 bases and J 2 bases, leaving 14 bases between the germline ends.

As concerns this clone: The same CDR3 is also encoded by other DNA sequences in this sample. The chain uses TRBV6-5 and TRBJ1-1; perhaps TRBD1 as D (5 bases). The V and J ends lost 0 bases and 7 bases respectively, with 6 bases between them. This CDR3 is 12 amino acids long. Germline CDR1 and CDR2: MNHEY and SVGAGI. The DNA for the CDR3 is TGTGCCAGCAGTTACTCGGGGGGTGAAGCTTTCTTT. Amino acids: CASSYSGGEAFF.

This sequence joins TRBV24-1 and TRBJ1-5; 10 bases are shared with TRBD1. In germline, CDR1 is KGHDR, CDR2 SFDVKD. CDR3 size: 16 residues. After removal of 4 bases from V and 6 bases from J, the junction contained 8 bases not matched to a gene. The CDR3 reads CATSDAGQGVSQPQHF. CDR3 DNA: TGTGCCACCAGTGACGCCGGACAGGGGGTAAGTCAGCCCCAGCATTTT.

The rearrangement links TRBV10-2 to TRBJ2-7; TRBD2 agrees at 11 bases. With V trimmed by 9 bases and J by 4 bases, 5 bases remained unmatched. From germline, CDR1 is WSHSY and CDR2 SAAADI. This CDR3 is 13 amino acids long. The CDR3 spells CASKTSGTYEQYF. CDR3 nucleotides: TGCGCCAGTAAGACTAGCGGGACTTACGAGCAGTACTTC.

The gene calls are TRBV30 and TRBJ1-3; maybe TRBD1 (5 bases). Germline V lookup: CDR1 GTSNPN, CDR2 SVGIG (reference sequence). Trimming left V 0 bases short and J 0 bases short, with 9 bases between. The CDR3 extends over 15 amino acids. Written as DNA, the CDR3 is TGTGCCTGGAGTGTGGGGGGATTCTCTGGAAACACCATATATTTT. It translates to CAWSVGGFSGNTIYF.

The rearrangement joins TRBV7-3 to TRBJ2-3, with 13 bases fitting TRBD2. V trimming: 4 bases; J trimming: 5 bases; junction bases outside the gene matches: 6. Per germline, CDR1 SGHTA and CDR2 FQGTGA. The CDR3 length is 16 residues. In DNA form, the CDR3 reads TGTGCCAGCAGCTCAGGACTAGCGGGAGAAGTAGATACGCAGTATTTT. Translating it yields CASSSGLAGEVDTQYF.

The CDR3: CASSPDPGITDTQYF. The CDR3 coding sequence is TGTGCCAGCAGCCCGGACCCGGGGATCACAGATACGCAGTATTTT. This rearrangement joins TRBV7-2 to TRBJ2-3; a possible D gene is TRBD2 (5 bases). The CDR3 consists of 15 residues. V was pared by 5 bases and J by 2 bases, with 14 bases between. Germline V gene data show CDR1 as SGHTA and CDR2 as FQGNSA.

This chain's CDR3 is CASSYDFNEQFF. In DNA form, the CDR3 reads TGCGCCAGCAGCTACGACTTCAATGAGCAGTTCTTC. The chain uses TRBV5-1 and TRBJ2-1; D remains ambiguous. CDR3 size: 12 residues. The V end was cut by 3 bases, the J end by 6 bases, with 7 bases between. Germline V lookup: CDR1 SGHRS, CDR2 YFSETQ. The entire variable domain, with the rest obtained from reference TRBV5-1 and TRBJ2-1, is as follows: KAGVTQTPRYLIKTRGQQVTLSCSPISGHRSVSWYQQTPGQGLQFLFEYFSETQRNKGNFPGRFSGRQFSNSRSEMNVSTLELGDSALYLCASSYDFNEQFFGPGTRLTVL.

This clone has just one count. The chain is built from TRBV27 and TRBJ2-1; TRBD2 matches at 8 bases. Germline CDR1 reads MNHEY; CDR2 reads SMNVEV (reference sequence). The CDR3 length is 12 residues. With 3 bases clipped from V and 10 bases from J, the junction kept 2 bases outside the gene matches. The CDR3: CASSFTSGEQFF. CDR3 nucleotides: TGTGCCAGCAGTTTTACTAGCGGAGAGCAGTTCTTC.

This clone was recorded only once. The chain is built from TRBV5-5 and TRBJ2-2, with D tentatively TRBD2 (5 bases). Germline lookup yields CDR1 SGHKS and CDR2 YYEKEE (reference sequence). The CDR3 runs to 15 residues. The V end was cut by 0 bases, the J end by 3 bases, with 9 bases between. The CDR3 loop is CASSLAGVYTGELFF. The CDR3 nucleotides are TGTGCCAGCAGCTTGGCCGGGGTATACACCGGGGAGCTGTTTTTT.

The chain recombines TRBV2 with TRBJ2-3; 14 nucleotides line up with TRBD2. Per the germline V gene, CDR1 is SNHLY and CDR2 is FYNNEI. With 5 bases clipped from V and 3 bases from J, the junction kept 1 base outside the gene matches. The CDR3 is 15 amino acids. The CDR3 DNA follows: TGTGCCAGCAGTCGACTAGCGGGAGGGACAGATACGCAGTATTTT. Its translation is CASSRLAGGTDTQYF.

This chain connects TRBV28 to TRBJ1-5; perhaps TRBD1 as D (5 bases). V gave up 5 bases and J gave up 3 bases, with 20 bases separating them. The germline V gene has CDR1 MDHEN and CDR2 SYDVKM. The CDR3 runs 17 residues. The CDR3 region is CASSLFNFDSFNQPQHF. DNA of the CDR3: TGTGCCAGCAGTCTCTTCAATTTTGACAGCTTCAATCAGCCCCAGCATTTT.

The gene calls are TRBV1 and TRBJ2-7; TRBD2, as called in the table, went unchecked against the DNA. TRBV1 is given as a pseudogene. This CDR3 has 16 residues. The CDR3 DNA reads TGCACCAGCCCCCCTAGCGGGAGGCGTCCCTCCTACGAGCAGTACGTC. Protein: CTSPPSGRRPSYEQYV.

The chain has TRBV7-4 and TRBJ2-7; possibly TRBD2 for D (6 bases). Trimming took off 7 bases at V and 9 bases at J, with 16 bases between the two ends. This CDR3 is 12 amino acids long. Germline V gene data show CDR1 as SGHVT and CDR2 as SQSDAQ. The DNA for the CDR3 is TGTGCCAGCACCCCATGGGAGGCTAGGCAGTACTTC. Translation: CASTPWEARQYF.

This sequence joins TRBV19 and TRBJ2-5; 9 bases fit TRBD1. Germline V gene lookup returns CDR1 LNHDA and CDR2 SQIVND (reference sequence). This CDR3 has 18 amino acids. Trimming cost V 9 bases and J 6 bases; bases outside gene matches: 23. CDR3 in amino acids: CASPRARNRGQFGKTQYF. Here the CDR3 DNA reads TGTGCCAGCCCCCGGGCCCGAAACAGGGGGCAATTCGGAAAGACCCAGTACTTC.

This clone was observed a few times. V gene TRBV6-5 combines with J gene TRBJ2-3; TRBD2 matches at 12 bases. Germline values: CDR1 MNHEY, CDR2 SVGAGI. With 8 bases clipped from V and 1 base from J, the junction kept 4 bases outside the gene matches. The CDR3 spans 15 residues. The CDR3 nucleotides read TGTGCCAGCCTCCGGACTAGCGGGGGCACAGATACGCAGTATTTT. Its protein product is CASLRTSGGTDTQYF.

The chain combines TRBV13 with TRBJ1-1; D is unresolved. Germline-derived CDR1 and CDR2 are PRHDT and FYEKMQ (reference sequence). Trimming cost V 5 bases and J 5 bases, with 12 bases left between them. This CDR3 has 13 residues. CDR3 DNA: TGTGCCAGCAGCCCGAGGGTCCCGACTGAAGCTTTCTTT. It codes for CASSPRVPTEAFF.

The rearrangement joins TRBV4-3 to TRBJ2-1; 10 bases are shared with TRBD2. There are 19 residues in the CDR3. Germline V CDR1 and CDR2: LGHNA, YSLEER. Trimming cost V 0 bases and J 8 bases; bases outside gene matches: 16. This chain's CDR3 is CASSQDFVRASGSVDEQFF. The CDR3 nucleotides read TGCGCCAGCAGCCAAGATTTCGTTCGGGCTAGCGGGAGCGTGGATGAGCAGTTCTTC.

In nucleotides, the CDR3 is TGCGCCAGCAGCCAAGGGGAACGGACAGGGGCCATATATTTT. As protein: CASSQGERTGAIYF. This chain joins TRBV4-1 and TRBJ1-3; 9 bases align to TRBD1. V shed 1 base and J 11 bases; nucleotides not matched to a gene: 6. There are 14 residues in the CDR3. Per germline, CDR1 MGHRA and CDR2 YSYEKL.